The 7 T cell receptor beta chains reported below all come from one sample, sequenced in a study of blood T cell repertoires in COVID-19. TCRdb's copy holds only in-frame clones and misses some; the assay was immunoSEQ multiplex PCR. Of 150,000 to 200,000 clones listed, 75% to 90% are singletons. The sample taken for sequencing was PBMCs or T cells enriched from blood (not recorded which). The origin of the receptors is an older woman who had recovered from COVID-19.

The gene calls are TRBV6-1 and TRBJ2-7; TRBD2 aligns across 15 bases. Germline CDR1 is MNHNS and CDR2 is SASEGT. The V gene end was trimmed by 4 bases and the J gene end by 4 bases; junction bases not matched to a gene: 14. The CDR3 covers 19 residues. This chain's CDR3 is CASSVRTSGGASQEYEQYF. The CDR3 coding sequence is TGTGCCAGCAGTGTCCGGACTAGCGGGGGGGCGAGTCAGGAATACGAGCAGTACTTC.

The genes are TRBV6-5 and TRBJ1-5; 7 nucleotides align to TRBD1. The length of the CDR3 is 15 residues. The J segment lost 2 bases and the V segment lost 7 bases, leaving 8 bases of the junction unmatched. CDR1 is MNHEY and CDR2 is SVGAGI in the germline V gene. The CDR3, as DNA: TGTGCCAGCACCAACCAGGGGGTTGGCAATCAGCCCCAGCATTTT. Protein product: CASTNQGVGNQPQHF.

The genes are TRBV21-1 and TRBJ1-5. TRBV21-1 has pseudogene status. CDR3 length equals 14 residues. CDR3 in DNA: TGTGCCAGCAGCAGAGGGTATAGCAATCAGCCCCAGCATTTT. Translated, it gives CASSRGYSNQPQHF.

J is TRBJ1-6 and V is TRBV7-9, with a weak D call TRBD1 (6 bases). The length of the CDR3 is 14 residues. V lost 5 bases and J lost 5, with 10 bases in between. Germline V lookup: CDR1 SEHNR, CDR2 FQNEAQ (reference sequence). The CDR3 reads CASSRGQDNSPLHF. CDR3 bases: TGTGCCAGCAGCAGGGGACAAGATAATTCACCCCTCCACTTT.

This clone was seen a few times. The rearrangement joins TRBV7-3 to TRBJ1-1, with D tentatively TRBD1 (5 bases). V was clipped by 2 bases and J by 5 bases, with 12 bases between them. Germline CDR1 and CDR2: SGHTA and FQGTGA. The CDR3 is 14 residues long. CDR3 sequence reads: CASSLYQGGTEAFF. In DNA form, the CDR3 reads TGTGCCAGCAGCTTATACCAGGGAGGGACTGAAGCTTTCTTT.

The rearrangement links TRBV12-3 or TRBV12-4 to TRBJ1-1; perhaps TRBD1 as D (5 bases). V was trimmed by 3 bases and J by 11 bases, leaving 13 bases between them. The CDR3 is made up of 12 amino acids. Here the CDR3 DNA reads TGTGCCAGCAGTTTGGGTCAGGGTCTGGCTTTCTTT. Protein product: CASSLGQGLAFF.

The chain combines TRBV27 with TRBJ2-7; 7 bases are a match to TRBD2. This CDR3 is built from 17 residues. Trimming took 3 bases from V and 3 from J; bases not matched to a gene: 14. CDR1 MNHEY and CDR2 SMNVEV come from the germline V gene (reference sequence). CDR3 amino acids: CASSFASVAGPHYEQYF. CDR3 nucleotides: TGTGCCAGCAGTTTCGCGTCGGTAGCGGGTCCCCACTACGAGCAGTACTTC.